This is a list of T cell receptor beta chains from one sample in a study of technical replicates of blood from several donors. Clones were sequenced by immunoSEQ multiplex PCR, and TCRdb holds only the in-frame ones, with some missing. The sample lists about 81,000 clones; 85% to 95% were seen once. What was sequenced was T cells isolated from PBMCs. Source of these receptors: a human donor in good health. Both conserved end residues are part of each CDR3. Each record gives: V gene, clone size, D gene, J gene, CDR3 DNA, CDR3 protein. The D gene is left open where the match is weak. Clone size is not always given. Where it is, it says once, few, many or a class for expanded clones.

V: TRBV7-9; size: -; D: TRBD1; J: TRBJ1-1; DNA: TGTGCCAGCAGCTTCGACAGGGCCCCGAACACTGAAGCTTTCTTT; CDR3: CASSFDRAPNTEAFF
V: TRBV4-2; size: once; D: TRBD2; J: TRBJ2-3; DNA: TGTGCCAGCAGCCAAGAAACTAGCGGGGGGGCCTGGACAGATACGCAGTATTTT; CDR3: CASSQETSGGAWTDTQYF
V: TRBV7-6; size: once; D: -; J: TRBJ1-3; DNA: TGTGCCAGCAGCGCCTCGGGTATCTCTGGAAACACCATATATTTT; CDR3: CASSASGISGNTIYF
V: TRBV7-2; size: once; D: -; J: TRBJ1-3; DNA: TGTGCCAGCAGCTACACAGGGATTGGAAACACCATATATTTT; CDR3: CASSYTGIGNTIYF
V: TRBV19; size: -; D: TRBD2; J: TRBJ2-3; DNA: TGTGCCAGTAGTATTCTGGCTAGCGGGGGAACAGATACGCAGTATTTT; CDR3: CASSILASGGTDTQYF
V: TRBV5-1; size: -; D: TRBD2; J: TRBJ2-1; DNA: TGCGCCAGCAGCCAACTAGCGGGGGGGGCCAACAATGAGCAGTTCTTC; CDR3: CASSQLAGGANNEQFF
V: TRBV5-1; size: -; D: -; J: TRBJ1-2; DNA: TGCGCCAGCAGCGGGGCCTCGGGTCAACGATCGTTCGGCTACACCTTC; CDR3: CASSGASGQRSFGYTF
V: TRBV28; size: -; D: -; J: TRBJ1-2; DNA: TGTGCCAGCAGTTTAGGGGGGAGCGTAAGAGGCTACACCTTC; CDR3: CASSLGGSVRGYTF
V: TRBV2; size: -; D: -; J: TRBJ1-2; DNA: TGTGCCAGCAGTAAGGAGACGGATGGCTACACCTTC; CDR3: CASSKETDGYTF
V: TRBV11-2; size: once; D: TRBD2; J: TRBJ2-3; DNA: TGTGCCAGCAGCTTAGGGCTAGCGGGGGGGCCGGTCCCCACCGATACGCAGTATTTT; CDR3: CASSLGLAGGPVPTDTQYF
V: TRBV5-4; size: -; D: -; J: TRBJ1-4; DNA: TGTGCCAGCACCACCGAGAGCAATGAAAAACTGTTTTTT; CDR3: CASTTESNEKLFF
V: TRBV9; size: -; D: TRBD2; J: TRBJ2-1; DNA: TGTGCCAGCAGCGTAAGAAGCGGGGGGGTAAATGAGCAGTTCTTC; CDR3: CASSVRSGGVNEQFF
V: TRBV30; size: -; D: -; J: TRBJ2-1; DNA: TGTGCCTGGAGTAAAGTACCGGATGAGCAGTTCTTC; CDR3: CAWSKVPDEQFF
V: TRBV19; size: -; D: TRBD1; J: TRBJ1-2; DNA: TGTGCCAGTAGTCCATCAGGCGACAGGGTTTGGGTACTGGGGAGCGGCTACACCTTC; CDR3: CASSPSGDRVWVLGSGYTF
V: TRBV6-5; size: -; D: -; J: TRBJ1-5; DNA: TGTGCCAGCTGCGGAGACGCCCTTCTCAATCAGCCCCAGCATTTT; CDR3: CASCGDALLNQPQHF
V: TRBV6-6; size: -; D: TRBD1; J: TRBJ1-2; DNA: TGTGCCAGCACTCCCGGGGGTACAGGGGACGTAGGCTACACCTTC; CDR3: CASTPGGTGDVGYTF
V: TRBV2; size: -; D: TRBD1; J: TRBJ1-5; DNA: TGTGCCAGCAGCGGGACAGGGAGTAGCAATCAGCCCCAGCATTTT; CDR3: CASSGTGSSNQPQHF
V: TRBV18; size: -; D: -; J: TRBJ1-4; DNA: TGTGCCAGCTCACCCCGGGACAACAATGAAAAACTGTTTTTT; CDR3: CASSPRDNNEKLFF
V: TRBV6-1; size: -; D: TRBD1; J: TRBJ1-4; DNA: TGTGCCAGCAGGTCGACAGGGTATGAAAAACTGTTTTTT; CDR3: CASRSTGYEKLFF
V: TRBV4-1; size: -; D: -; J: TRBJ2-3; DNA: TGCGCCAGCAGCCATCCCGAGGCGGGGGCCAACACAGATACGCAGTATTTT; CDR3: CASSHPEAGANTDTQYF
V: TRBV7-9; size: -; D: TRBD2; J: TRBJ2-1; DNA: TGTGCCAGCAGCTCAACTAGCGGGAGGGTCCATGAGCAGTTCTTC; CDR3: CASSSTSGRVHEQFF
V: TRBV11-3; size: once; D: -; J: TRBJ2-5; DNA: TGTGCCAGCAGCTTAGATCGGGGAATGTTCGTAGAGACCCAGTACTTC; CDR3: CASSLDRGMFVETQYF
V: TRBV6-6; size: -; D: -; J: TRBJ2-5; DNA: TGTGCCACCCAAACGGGATCCCTGGGGGAGACCCAGTACTTC; CDR3: CATQTGSLGETQYF
V: TRBV4-2; size: once; D: TRBD2; J: TRBJ2-1; DNA: TGTGCCAGCAGCCCACTCTCTAGCGGGGGCTACAATGAGCAGTTCTTC; CDR3: CASSPLSSGGYNEQFF
V: TRBV28; size: -; D: -; J: TRBJ2-1; DNA: TGTGCCAGCAGTTTTAGCGGAGCATCCTACAATGAGCAGTTCTTC; CDR3: CASSFSGASYNEQFF
V: TRBV10-3; size: -; D: TRBD2; J: TRBJ2-5; DNA: TGTGCCATCAGTGAGTCGACTCGGGGTAGCGGGAAAGAGACCCAGTACTTC; CDR3: CAISESTRGSGKETQYF
V: TRBV7-9; size: few; D: TRBD1; J: TRBJ1-1; DNA: TGTGCCAGCAGCGGGACAGGGCTGAACACTGAAGCTTTCTTT; CDR3: CASSGTGLNTEAFF
V: TRBV5-1; size: -; D: -; J: TRBJ2-3; DNA: TGCGCCAGCAGCTCGGCACTTAGCGGCACAGATACGCAGTATTTT; CDR3: CASSSALSGTDTQYF
V: TRBV4-1; size: -; D: -; J: TRBJ1-4; DNA: TGCGCCAGCAGCCAAGATCCGGAGGCGGGAAATGAAAAACTGTTTTTT; CDR3: CASSQDPEAGNEKLFF
V: TRBV7-8; size: -; D: -; J: TRBJ1-1; DNA: TGTGCCAGCAGACCACAGGACGGGAGCACTGAAGCTTTCTTT; CDR3: CASRPQDGSTEAFF
V: TRBV4-2; size: -; D: TRBD1; J: TRBJ1-1; DNA: TGTGCCAGCAGCCGGGGACAGGGGTTCACTGAAGCTTTCTTT; CDR3: CASSRGQGFTEAFF
V: TRBV7-3; size: -; D: -; J: TRBJ2-1; DNA: TGTGCCAGCAGCTTAGGCCACCTTAATGAGCAGTTCTTC; CDR3: CASSLGHLNEQFF
V: TRBV5-1; size: -; D: -; J: TRBJ2-3; DNA: TGCGCCAGCAGCTTGGGCGGGAACACAGATACGCAGTATTTT; CDR3: CASSLGGNTDTQYF
V: TRBV4-1; size: once; D: TRBD1; J: TRBJ2-7; DNA: TGCGCCAGCAGCCAAATAGCGGACAGGGACGCCTACGAGCAGTACTTC; CDR3: CASSQIADRDAYEQYF
V: TRBV5-4; size: -; D: -; J: TRBJ1-2; DNA: TGTGCCAGCAGCTTGTGGCAGGATTACTATGGCTACACCTTC; CDR3: CASSLWQDYYGYTF
V: TRBV7-2; size: -; D: -; J: TRBJ2-5; DNA: TGTGCCAGCACCGACAGGATAGTACAAGAGACCCAGTACTTC; CDR3: CASTDRIVQETQYF
V: TRBV7-8; size: few; D: TRBD1; J: TRBJ2-2; DNA: TGTGCCAGCAGCTTCCGCTACCCGGGACAGGGAGGGCACGGGGAGCTGTTTTTT; CDR3: CASSFRYPGQGGHGELFF
V: TRBV5-1; size: -; D: TRBD1; J: TRBJ1-6; DNA: TGCGCCAGCAGTTATACAGGGGTATCACCCCTCCACTTT; CDR3: CASSYTGVSPLHF
V: TRBV10-1; size: -; D: TRBD2; J: TRBJ2-7; DNA: TGCGCCAGCAGTGAGGGGGGACTATACGAGCAGTACTTC; CDR3: CASSEGGLYEQYF
V: TRBV11-2; size: -; D: TRBD1; J: TRBJ1-5; DNA: TGTGCCAGCAGCTTTACAGGGGGCAATCAGCCCCAGCATTTT; CDR3: CASSFTGGNQPQHF
V: TRBV27; size: -; D: TRBD1; J: TRBJ1-2; DNA: TGTGCCAGCAGAAACCCGGGACAGACACACTACACCTTC; CDR3: CASRNPGQTHYTF
V: TRBV4-1; size: once; D: -; J: TRBJ1-3; DNA: TGCGCCAGCAGTCGGGGGGGAAACACCATATATTTT; CDR3: CASSRGGNTIYF
V: TRBV5-4; size: -; D: TRBD2; J: TRBJ2-3; DNA: TGTGCCAGCAGCTTGGGGACTAGCGGGAAAAGCACAGATACGCAGTATTTT; CDR3: CASSLGTSGKSTDTQYF
V: TRBV5-1; size: -; D: -; J: TRBJ2-3; DNA: TGCGCCAGCAGCATCAGCGGGCCGGTGGCAGATACGCAGTATTTT; CDR3: CASSISGPVADTQYF
V: TRBV9; size: once; D: TRBD1; J: TRBJ1-2; DNA: TGTGCCAGCGGACAGGACTATGGCTACACCTTC; CDR3: CASGQDYGYTF
V: TRBV4-1; size: -; D: TRBD1; J: TRBJ1-6; DNA: TGCGCCAGCAGCCAAGATCGACAGGGTGGCTCACCCCTCCACTTT; CDR3: CASSQDRQGGSPLHF